A selection of T cell receptor beta chains follows, all from one sample in a study of T cell repertoires in aging, cancer and after chemotherapy. A single record per CDR3 protein comes from TCRdb applying MiXCR to the multiplex PCR reads. The sample shows fewer than 3,500 distinct CDR3 sequences, approximately 29% of them seen only once. What was sequenced was blood. The receptors here all came from a human donor in good health. Each CDR3 is given with its conserved first and last residue. Each record gives: V gene, D gene, J gene, clone size, CDR3 DNA, CDR3 protein. D genes are given only for firm matches. Size is stated for part of the rows, as once, few or many counts, or as a class when the clone is expanded.

v_call: TRBV5-1
d_call: TRBD2
j_call: TRBJ2-7
clone_size: few
cdr3_nt: TGCGCCAGCAGCCCGGGGTTAGCGGGAGTAGGCTTGCCGGTTGAGCAGTACTTC
cdr3_aa: CASSPGLAGVGLPVEQYF

v_call: TRBV20-1
d_call: .
j_call: TRBJ2-3
clone_size: medium-sized
cdr3_nt: TGCAGTGCTAGCGGGAGTGAATGGGGCACAGATACGCAGTATTTT
cdr3_aa: CSASGSEWGTDTQYF

v_call: TRBV7-2
d_call: TRBD2
j_call: TRBJ2-3
clone_size: .
cdr3_nt: TGTGCCAGCAGCCCCATAGCGGGAGGGCCAGATACGCAGTATTTT
cdr3_aa: CASSPIAGGPDTQYF

v_call: TRBV11-2
d_call: .
j_call: TRBJ2-3
clone_size: medium-sized
cdr3_nt: TGTGCCAGCAGCTTAGTTTTGGGCGAAACGCAGTATTTT
cdr3_aa: CASSLVLGETQYF

v_call: TRBV12-3/TRBV12-4
d_call: .
j_call: TRBJ1-3
clone_size: medium-sized
cdr3_nt: TGTGCCAGCAGCCCCGGGCAGGGATATGGAAACACCATATATTTT
cdr3_aa: CASSPGQGYGNTIYF

v_call: TRBV6-1
d_call: .
j_call: TRBJ2-6
clone_size: medium-sized
cdr3_nt: TGTGCCAGCAGTGACAGGGGCTCTGGGGCCAACGTCCTGACTTTC
cdr3_aa: CASSDRGSGANVLTF

v_call: TRBV29-1
d_call: .
j_call: TRBJ1-2
clone_size: large
cdr3_nt: TGCAGCGTTGAAGAGGGAGTATCCCCCTATGGCTACACCTTC
cdr3_aa: CSVEEGVSPYGYTF

v_call: TRBV10-1
d_call: .
j_call: TRBJ1-2
clone_size: medium-sized
cdr3_nt: TGCGCCAGCAGTGAGTCGAGAAGGGTGGGGTATGGCTACACCTTC
cdr3_aa: CASSESRRVGYGYTF

v_call: TRBV19
d_call: TRBD2
j_call: TRBJ2-1
clone_size: medium-sized
cdr3_nt: TGTGCCAGTAGTATCCCCCGACTAGCGGGAGATCAGGTATCCTACAATGAGCAGTTCTTC
cdr3_aa: CASSIPRLAGDQVSYNEQFF

v_call: TRBV11-2
d_call: TRBD2
j_call: TRBJ2-7
clone_size: medium-sized
cdr3_nt: TGTGCCAGCAGCTTAGGGACTAGACTAGACGAGCAGTACTTC
cdr3_aa: CASSLGTRLDEQYF

v_call: TRBV12-3/TRBV12-4
d_call: .
j_call: TRBJ2-6
clone_size: .
cdr3_nt: TGTGCCAGCAGTTTAGAGGCCCGGGCTGGGGCCAACGTCCTGACTTTC
cdr3_aa: CASSLEARAGANVLTF

v_call: TRBV21-1
d_call: .
j_call: TRBJ2-1
clone_size: .
cdr3_nt: TGTGCCAGCAGCAACCGGGGGGGGACTAGCGGGAGGTACAATGAGCAGTTCTTC
cdr3_aa: CASSNRGGTSGRYNEQFF

v_call: TRBV11-2
d_call: .
j_call: TRBJ2-7
clone_size: medium-sized
cdr3_nt: TGTGCCAGCAGCTTAGATCCCTGGGTACTTCACGACGAGCAGTACTTC
cdr3_aa: CASSLDPWVLHDEQYF

v_call: TRBV20-1
d_call: TRBD1
j_call: TRBJ1-1
clone_size: .
cdr3_nt: TGCAGTGCGGGACAGGGGGCGAACACTGAAGCTTTCTTT
cdr3_aa: CSAGQGANTEAFF

v_call: TRBV6-4
d_call: .
j_call: TRBJ2-1
clone_size: .
cdr3_nt: TGTGCCAGCAATCCAACCGACCCCTTCAATGAGCAGTTCTTC
cdr3_aa: CASNPTDPFNEQFF

v_call: TRBV29-1
d_call: TRBD1
j_call: TRBJ1-1
clone_size: large
cdr3_nt: TGCAGCGTCGCTGACAGGGGCTCGAACACTGAAGCTTTCTTT
cdr3_aa: CSVADRGSNTEAFF

v_call: TRBV7-2
d_call: .
j_call: TRBJ2-7
clone_size: .
cdr3_nt: TGTGCCAGCAGGCCCCCAAGAGGCCAGTCGGGCGAGCAGTACTTC
cdr3_aa: CASRPPRGQSGEQYF

v_call: TRBV20-1
d_call: .
j_call: TRBJ2-2
clone_size: medium-sized
cdr3_nt: TGCAGTGCTAGAGATCTGGGGGCAGGGGACACCGGGGAGCTGTTTTTT
cdr3_aa: CSARDLGAGDTGELFF

v_call: TRBV5-1
d_call: TRBD2
j_call: TRBJ2-7
clone_size: few
cdr3_nt: TGCGCCAGCAGCTTTGGACTAGCGTCTCCCTACGAGCAGTACTTC
cdr3_aa: CASSFGLASPYEQYF

v_call: TRBV6-5
d_call: TRBD2
j_call: TRBJ2-2
clone_size: medium-sized
cdr3_nt: TGTGCCAGCAATTTAGCGGGGGGGCAAACCGGGGAGCTGTTTTTT
cdr3_aa: CASNLAGGQTGELFF

v_call: TRBV7-9
d_call: .
j_call: TRBJ2-1
clone_size: .
cdr3_nt: TGTGCCAGCAGCTTAAGTATCGGACAGGGAGGGGGCGGGAGCTCCTACAATGAGCAGTTCTTC
cdr3_aa: CASSLSIGQGGGGSSYNEQFF

v_call: TRBV24-1
d_call: .
j_call: TRBJ2-5
clone_size: .
cdr3_nt: TGTGCCACCAGTGGCCCCGACGGGGTTCGAGAGACCCAGTACTTC
cdr3_aa: CATSGPDGVRETQYF

v_call: TRBV15
d_call: .
j_call: TRBJ2-7
clone_size: medium-sized
cdr3_nt: TGTGCCACCAGCAGAGAACCAGTCGGGGAGCAGTACTTC
cdr3_aa: CATSREPVGEQYF

v_call: TRBV20-1
d_call: TRBD1
j_call: TRBJ1-2
clone_size: .
cdr3_nt: TGCAGTGCTAGAGCAGGGGGGCGTGATGGCTACACCTTC
cdr3_aa: CSARAGGRDGYTF

v_call: TRBV12-3/TRBV12-4
d_call: TRBD1
j_call: TRBJ2-7
clone_size: .
cdr3_nt: TGTGCCAGCAGTCCTGGGACAGAAAGCTCCTACGAGCAGTACTTC
cdr3_aa: CASSPGTESSYEQYF

v_call: TRBV7-9
d_call: TRBD1
j_call: TRBJ2-7
clone_size: .
cdr3_nt: TGTGCCAGCAGCCGAGGGACAGGCTACGAGCAGTACTTC
cdr3_aa: CASSRGTGYEQYF

v_call: TRBV7-2
d_call: .
j_call: TRBJ1-2
clone_size: once
cdr3_nt: TGTGCCAGCAGCTTAGACGGCAGGATGATGGGTGGCTACACCTTC
cdr3_aa: CASSLDGRMMGGYTF

v_call: TRBV10-2
d_call: .
j_call: TRBJ2-2
clone_size: few
cdr3_nt: TGCGCCTGTGTAAAGGACACCGGGGAGCTGTTTTTT
cdr3_aa: CACVKDTGELFF

v_call: TRBV7-2
d_call: TRBD2
j_call: TRBJ2-5
clone_size: .
cdr3_nt: TGTGCCAGCAGCCTAACTAGCGGGAGATCCGAGACCCAGTACTTC
cdr3_aa: CASSLTSGRSETQYF

v_call: TRBV18
d_call: .
j_call: TRBJ1-5
clone_size: .
cdr3_nt: TGTGCCAGCTCACCCCGGGCGTCAGACGATCAGCCCCAGCATTTT
cdr3_aa: CASSPRASDDQPQHF

v_call: TRBV2
d_call: .
j_call: TRBJ2-2
clone_size: few
cdr3_nt: TGTGCTAGCAGCAGGGCGTACACCGGGGAGCTGTTTTTT
cdr3_aa: CASSRAYTGELFF

v_call: TRBV4-3
d_call: TRBD2
j_call: TRBJ2-1
clone_size: few
cdr3_nt: TGCGCCAGCAGCCAACTCGCTAGCGGGAGGGCCTTAGATGAGCAGTTCTTC
cdr3_aa: CASSQLASGRALDEQFF

v_call: TRBV25-1
d_call: TRBD1
j_call: TRBJ1-1
clone_size: medium-sized
cdr3_nt: TGTGCCAGCAGTGTCAATACCCTCTTAGGACAGGGGGACCGCGGAACTTTCTTT
cdr3_aa: CASSVNTLLGQGDRGTFF

v_call: TRBV20-1
d_call: .
j_call: TRBJ2-7
clone_size: medium-sized
cdr3_nt: TGCAGTGCTAGAGATCCCAACGGGGCTGCGTACGAGCAGTACTTC
cdr3_aa: CSARDPNGAAYEQYF

v_call: TRBV5-1
d_call: .
j_call: TRBJ1-4
clone_size: few
cdr3_nt: TGCGCCAGCAACCCGGGGGGGTCCGAAAAACTGTTTTTT
cdr3_aa: CASNPGGSEKLFF

v_call: TRBV6-4
d_call: TRBD2
j_call: TRBJ2-3
clone_size: few
cdr3_nt: TGTGCCAGCAGTGCGGGTAGCGGGAGTGAAACAGATACGCAGTATTTT
cdr3_aa: CASSAGSGSETDTQYF

v_call: TRBV19
d_call: TRBD1
j_call: TRBJ1-4
clone_size: .
cdr3_nt: TGTGCCAGTACCCCAGCCCAGGGGGACCATGAAAAACTGTTTTTT
cdr3_aa: CASTPAQGDHEKLFF

v_call: TRBV6-6
d_call: .
j_call: TRBJ2-1
clone_size: medium-sized
cdr3_nt: TGTGCCAGCACGTTAGCGGAATCCTACAATGAGCAGTTCTTC
cdr3_aa: CASTLAESYNEQFF

v_call: TRBV5-6
d_call: .
j_call: TRBJ1-2
clone_size: medium-sized
cdr3_nt: TGTGCCAGCAGCGCGGACGGGAACTATGGCTACACCTTC
cdr3_aa: CASSADGNYGYTF

v_call: TRBV20-1
d_call: TRBD1
j_call: TRBJ1-2
clone_size: .
cdr3_nt: TGCAGTGCTAGAGATGCCGGGACAGCCAAATTTAACTATGGCTACACCTTC
cdr3_aa: CSARDAGTAKFNYGYTF

v_call: TRBV20-1
d_call: .
j_call: TRBJ2-1
clone_size: medium-sized
cdr3_nt: TGCAGTGCTCATTCACCGGAGTTCTTC
cdr3_aa: CSAHSPEFF

v_call: TRBV19
d_call: .
j_call: TRBJ2-5
clone_size: medium-sized
cdr3_nt: TGTGCCAGTAGCACCCGGGCTATTCAAGAGACCCAGTACTTC
cdr3_aa: CASSTRAIQETQYF

v_call: TRBV20-1
d_call: .
j_call: TRBJ2-7
clone_size: medium-sized
cdr3_nt: TGCAGTGCTAGAGGAGGGGGGATAGACTACGAGCAGTACTTC
cdr3_aa: CSARGGGIDYEQYF

v_call: TRBV18
d_call: TRBD2
j_call: TRBJ2-1
clone_size: medium-sized
cdr3_nt: TGTGCCAGCTCACGGGAGGGCGGGAGAAGAGAGGAGCAGTTCTTC
cdr3_aa: CASSREGGRREEQFF

v_call: TRBV6-4
d_call: TRBD2
j_call: TRBJ2-3
clone_size: medium-sized
cdr3_nt: TGTGCCAGCAGTGACTCTAGCGGGGCAGATACGCAGTATTTT
cdr3_aa: CASSDSSGADTQYF

v_call: TRBV18
d_call: .
j_call: TRBJ1-4
clone_size: medium-sized
cdr3_nt: TGTGCCAGCTCACCCCTTTTGGGTCACAAGGGTGAAAAACTGTTTTTT
cdr3_aa: CASSPLLGHKGEKLFF

v_call: TRBV12-3/TRBV12-4
d_call: .
j_call: TRBJ2-3
clone_size: medium-sized
cdr3_nt: TGTGCCAGCAGTTTGGTCGTCGCGGGGCGCGGAGATACGCAGTATTTT
cdr3_aa: CASSLVVAGRGDTQYF

v_call: TRBV29-1
d_call: .
j_call: TRBJ2-6
clone_size: large
cdr3_nt: TGCAGCGTCGAGAGGGACTCTGGGGCCAACGTCCTGACTTTC
cdr3_aa: CSVERDSGANVLTF

v_call: TRBV10-3
d_call: TRBD2
j_call: TRBJ2-3
clone_size: .
cdr3_nt: TGTGCCATCAGCGGGACTAGCGGGAACACAGATACGCAGTATTTT
cdr3_aa: CAISGTSGNTDTQYF

v_call: TRBV6-2/TRBV6-3
d_call: .
j_call: TRBJ2-7
clone_size: medium-sized
cdr3_nt: TGTGCCAGCAGGATCGATAAACGGGGCGAGCAGTACTTC
cdr3_aa: CASRIDKRGEQYF

v_call: TRBV27
d_call: .
j_call: TRBJ1-1
clone_size: .
cdr3_nt: TGTGCCAGCAGTTTATCGTGGTACACTGAAGCTTTCTTT
cdr3_aa: CASSLSWYTEAFF

v_call: TRBV12-3/TRBV12-4
d_call: .
j_call: TRBJ1-2
clone_size: medium-sized
cdr3_nt: TGTGCCAGCAGTTCGTCTCGACAGAGCTACACCTTC
cdr3_aa: CASSSSRQSYTF

v_call: TRBV6-6
d_call: TRBD1
j_call: TRBJ1-6
clone_size: medium-sized
cdr3_nt: TGTGCCAGCAGTTACTCCAGGGGGGATTCACCCCTCCACTTT
cdr3_aa: CASSYSRGDSPLHF

v_call: TRBV7-2
d_call: TRBD2
j_call: TRBJ2-3
clone_size: .
cdr3_nt: TGTGCCAGCAGCTCACCTAGACTAGCGGGAGGGCCAGATACGCAGTATTTT
cdr3_aa: CASSSPRLAGGPDTQYF

v_call: TRBV6-2/TRBV6-3
d_call: .
j_call: TRBJ1-2
clone_size: .
cdr3_nt: TGTGCCAGCAGTCACGCCCAGGGTCGGGCGTTAGGCTACACCTTC
cdr3_aa: CASSHAQGRALGYTF